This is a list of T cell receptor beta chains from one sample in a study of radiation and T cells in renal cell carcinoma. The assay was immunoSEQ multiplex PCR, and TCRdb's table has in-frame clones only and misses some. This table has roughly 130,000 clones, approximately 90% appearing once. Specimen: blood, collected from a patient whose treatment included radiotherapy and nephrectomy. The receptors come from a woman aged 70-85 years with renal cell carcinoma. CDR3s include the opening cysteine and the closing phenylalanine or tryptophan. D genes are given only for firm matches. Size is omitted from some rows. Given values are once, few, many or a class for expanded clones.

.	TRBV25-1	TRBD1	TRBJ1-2	CASSGTPGQGAYGYTF	TGTGCCAGCAGTGGGACCCCGGGACAGGGGGCGTATGGCTACACCTTC
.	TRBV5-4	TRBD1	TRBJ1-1	CASSLAGGTGGLEAFF	TGTGCCAGCAGCTTGGCCGGTGGGACAGGGGGCTTAGAAGCTTTCTTT
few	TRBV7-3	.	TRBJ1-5	CASSPTAGTGQPQHF	TGTGCCAGCAGCCCGACCGCAGGGACGGGTCAGCCCCAGCATTTT
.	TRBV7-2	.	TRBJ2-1	CASSGSGASAEQFF	TGTGCCAGCAGCGGCTCCGGGGCTAGCGCTGAGCAGTTCTTC
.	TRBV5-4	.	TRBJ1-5	CASSPGPLGLGQPQHF	TGTGCCAGCAGCCCTGGACCGTTGGGTCTTGGGCAGCCCCAGCATTTT
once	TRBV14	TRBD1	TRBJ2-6	CASSNGTVWANVLTF	TGTGCCAGCAGCAACGGGACAGTCTGGGCCAACGTCCTGACTTTC
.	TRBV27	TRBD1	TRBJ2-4	CASRDRGNIQYF	TGTGCCAGCAGGGACAGGGGAAACATTCAGTACTTC
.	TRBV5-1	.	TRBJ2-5	CASERNPTQAGNQETQYF	TGCGCCAGCGAACGGAACCCCACCCAGGCGGGCAACCAAGAGACCCAGTACTTC
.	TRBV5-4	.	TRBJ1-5	CASSLHEGGPQHF	TGTGCCAGCAGCTTACACGAGGGAGGGCCCCAGCATTTT
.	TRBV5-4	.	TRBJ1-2	CASSREANYGYTF	TGTGCCAGCAGCCGAGAAGCTAACTATGGCTACACCTTC
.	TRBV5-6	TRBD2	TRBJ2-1	CASSSAGVPVREQFF	TGTGCCAGCAGCTCGGCGGGGGTACCTGTACGGGAGCAGTTCTTC
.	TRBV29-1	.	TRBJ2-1	CSVGVGAGYNEQFF	TGCAGCGTTGGGGTTGGGGCTGGCTACAATGAGCAGTTCTTC
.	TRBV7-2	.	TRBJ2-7	CASSLSPAISSYEQYF	TGTGCCAGCAGCTTATCCCCCGCGATCAGCTCCTACGAGCAGTACTTC
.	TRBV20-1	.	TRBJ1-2	CSALGNPNTF	TGCAGTGCTTTGGGGAACCCTAACACCTTC
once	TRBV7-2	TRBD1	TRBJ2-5	CASSRRGQGVTETQYF	TGTGCCAGCAGTCGGCGCGGACAGGGGGTGACAGAGACCCAGTACTTC
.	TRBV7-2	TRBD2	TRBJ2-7	CASSSLPGGYEQYF	TGTGCCAGCAGCTCCCTTCCGGGGGGCTACGAGCAGTACTTC
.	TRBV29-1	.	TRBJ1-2	CSVDNTGGYTF	TGCAGCGTTGATAATACGGGTGGCTACACCTTC
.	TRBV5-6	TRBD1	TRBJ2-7	CASNRLRDRAPYEQYF	TGTGCCAGCAACCGGCTCCGGGACAGGGCTCCCTACGAGCAGTACTTC
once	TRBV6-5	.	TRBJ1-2	CASLQSYGYTF	TGTGCCAGCTTACAGAGCTATGGCTACACCTTC
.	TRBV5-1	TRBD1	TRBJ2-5	CASSPGGQEETQYF	TGCGCCAGCAGCCCTGGTGGACAGGAAGAGACCCAGTACTTC
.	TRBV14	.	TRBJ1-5	CASSPPSGSPDQPQHF	TGTGCCAGCAGCCCTCCCTCGGGGTCTCCTGATCAGCCCCAGCATTTT
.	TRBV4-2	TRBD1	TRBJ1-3	CASSSEGAPSGNTIYF	TGTGCCAGCAGCTCCGAGGGGGCACCGTCTGGAAACACCATATATTTT
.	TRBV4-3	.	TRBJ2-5	CASSQEGVNGGTQYF	TGCGCCAGCAGCCAAGAAGGGGTCAATGGGGGGACCCAGTACTTC
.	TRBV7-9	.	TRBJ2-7	CASSFVYHEQYF	TGTGCCAGCAGCTTTGTGTACCACGAGCAGTACTTC
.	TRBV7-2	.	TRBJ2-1	CASSLVSTRGFSSYNEQFF	TGTGCCAGCAGCTTAGTGTCTACGAGGGGTTTTAGCTCCTACAATGAGCAGTTCTTC
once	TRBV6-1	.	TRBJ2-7	CASSEQGYEQYF	TGTGCCAGCAGTGAACAGGGCTACGAGCAGTACTTC
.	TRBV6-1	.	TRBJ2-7	CASSPTGTREQYF	TGTGCCAGCAGTCCAACAGGTACTCGCGAGCAGTACTTC
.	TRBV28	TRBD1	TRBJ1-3	CASRYPGGANTIYF	TGTGCCAGCAGATATCCAGGGGGCGCAAACACCATATATTTT
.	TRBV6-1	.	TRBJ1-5	CASSEAGGWQPQHF	TGTGCCAGCAGTGAAGCGGGGGGCTGGCAGCCCCAGCATTTT
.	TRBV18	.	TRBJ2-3	CASSPQRTDTQYF	TGTGCCAGCTCACCGCAAAGAACAGATACGCAGTATTTT
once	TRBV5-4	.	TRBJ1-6	CASSLPAANSPLHF	TGTGCCAGCAGCTTGCCGGCGGCTAATTCACCCCTCCACTTT
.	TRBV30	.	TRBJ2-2	CAWSRGGTGELFF	TGTGCCTGGAGTAGGGGGGGCACCGGGGAGCTGTTTTTT